This T cell receptor (beta chain) was obtained from a study of T cell repertoires in cytomegalovirus infection. Germline-derived CDR1 and CDR2 are LGHDT and YNNKEL (reference sequence). Trimming removed 1 base at V and 7 bases at J, with 7 bases between. The CDR3 runs 12 residues. Using its own MiXCR run on the reads, TCRdb lists one record per CDR3 protein. The table shows about 260,000 distinct CDR3 sequences, with roughly 15% occurring only once. J is TRBJ1-2 and V is TRBV3-1, with D unclear. The sequencing sample was made of PBMCs. This receptor was identified in a human donor in good health (CMV status not recorded). Some clones in this sample may be carry-over from other donors' samples. The CDR3 here is CASSQAKVGYTF. DNA of the CDR3: TGTGCCAGCAGCCAAGCGAAGGTTGGCTACACCTTC.